The next 21 T cell receptor beta chains were all read from a single sample in a study of shared clonotypes between healthy human individuals. The table came from immunoSEQ multiplex PCR; TCRdb's copy has only in-frame clones and leaves some out. The top ten hold around 24% of the sample, which has approximately 740,000 clones, almost 95% seen once. Naive CD8 cells were CD45RO-negative, positively selected for CCR7, excluding terminally differentiated effector memory CD45RA+ cells. Sequences were obtained from naive CD8+ T cells sorted from blood. The receptors stem from a man aged 25 to 40 in good health.

V is TRBV29-1 and J is TRBJ2-5; possible D gene TRBD2, 5 bases. This CDR3 region has 13 residues. The V end was cut by 4 bases, the J end by 5 bases, with 14 bases between. The germline CDR1 and CDR2 sequences are SQVTM and ANQGSEA. The CDR3 here is CSVARAPRETQYF. CDR3 in DNA: TGCAGCGTTGCGCGGGCTCCACGGGAGACCCAGTACTTC.

The chain recombines TRBV7-2 with TRBJ2-7, with 7 bases matching TRBD1. The germline V gene encodes CDR1 SGHTA and CDR2 FQGNSA. The CDR3 covers 16 residues. V shed 1 base, J shed 3 bases, and the junction held 9 bases outside the gene matches. The chain's CDR3 is CASSLGLGTESYEQYF. CDR3 nucleotides: TGTGCCAGCAGCTTAGGTCTCGGGACAGAGAGCTACGAGCAGTACTTC.

The CDR3 region is CATSTSAWVGNTIYF. The CDR3 coding sequence is TGTGCCACCAGCACGAGTGCATGGGTCGGAAACACCATATATTTT. V usage is TRBV15 and J usage is TRBJ1-3; D gene uncertain. The length of the CDR3 is 15 residues. Trimming shortened V by 4 bases and J by 4 bases, and 14 bases separated the two germline ends. CDR1 and CDR2 from the germline V gene are LNHNV and YYDKDF (reference sequence). Drawing the rest from reference TRBV15 and TRBJ1-3, the complete variable domain is DAMVIQNPRYQVTQFGKPVTLSCSQTLNHNVMYWYQQKSSQAPKLLFHYYDKDFNNEADTPDNFQSRRPNTSFCFLDIRSPGLGDTAMYLCATSTSAWVGNTIYFGEGSWLTVV.

The chain has TRBV9 and TRBJ1-2, with a tentative D call TRBD1 (6 bases). The CDR3 has 16 residues. Trimming cost V 0 bases and J 8 bases, with 20 bases left between them. CDR1 is SGDLS, CDR2 YYNGEE, per germline. The CDR3 sequence: CASSVDPLGANLGYTF. The CDR3 DNA follows: TGTGCCAGCAGCGTAGACCCTTTGGGGGCCAATTTAGGCTACACCTTC.

This clone has only a few counts. V and J are TRBV9 and TRBJ1-2; D may be TRBD1 (6 bases). CDR1 SGDLS and CDR2 YYNGEE come from the germline V gene. V was trimmed by 3 bases and J by 8 bases, leaving 11 bases between them. The CDR3 spans 12 residues. CDR3 in amino acids: CASSATGPGYTF. The CDR3 nucleotides are TGTGCCAGCAGCGCCACAGGGCCCGGCTACACCTTC. Drawing the rest from reference TRBV9 and TRBJ1-2, the complete variable domain is DSGVTQTPKHLITATGQRVTLRCSPRSGDLSVYWYQQSLDQGLQFLIQYYNGEERAKGNILERFSAQQFPDLHSELNLSSLELGDSALYFCASSATGPGYTFGSGTRLTVV.

The chain combines TRBV7-9 with TRBJ1-1; possible D gene TRBD1, 5 bases. Per germline, CDR1 SEHNR and CDR2 FQNEAQ (reference sequence). The V and J ends lost 6 bases and 1 base respectively, with 15 bases between them. The CDR3 covers 15 residues. CDR3 region: CASRFPTDPNTEAFF. The CDR3 nucleotides read TGTGCCAGCAGGTTCCCGACAGACCCGAACACTGAAGCTTTCTTT.

This chain links TRBV9 with TRBJ2-2, with TRBD1 as a possible D gene (5 bases). CDR1 and CDR2 from the germline V gene are SGDLS and YYNGEE. Trimming pared 4 bases from V and 7 bases from J, leaving 17 bases between. The CDR3 extends over 15 amino acids. CDR3 in DNA: TGTGCCAGCAGCCCGCCAGCCGCAGGGAACGGGGAGCTGTTTTTT. Translation gives CASSPPAAGNGELFF. The entire variable domain, with the rest obtained from reference TRBV9 and TRBJ2-2, is as follows: DSGVTQTPKHLITATGQRVTLRCSPRSGDLSVYWYQQSLDQGLQFLIQYYNGEERAKGNILERFSAQQFPDLHSELNLSSLELGDSALYFCASSPPAAGNGELFFGEGSRLTVL.

The V and J genes are TRBV7-9 and TRBJ2-5; 12 bases align to TRBD2. The V segment lost 1 base and the J segment 1 base; nucleotides outside the gene matches: 4. The CDR3 consists of 17 residues. CDR1 SEHNR and CDR2 FQNEAQ come from the germline V gene (reference sequence). DNA of the CDR3: TGTGCCAGCAGCTTAGGGGGACTAGCGGGCTTCCAAGAGACCCAGTACTTC. Encoded protein: CASSLGGLAGFQETQYF.

This clone was counted once. The identical CDR3 is also encoded by other nucleotide sequences in the sample. CDR3 coding DNA: TGTGCCAGCAGCGTAGAGGGGTCCTACAATGAGCAGTTCTTC. As protein: CASSVEGSYNEQFF. The chain has TRBV9 and TRBJ2-1; the D gene is possibly TRBD1 (5 bases). Trimming cost V 0 bases and J 1 base, with 5 bases left between them. Per germline, CDR1 SGDLS and CDR2 YYNGEE. The CDR3 loop spans 14 amino acids.

The J gene is TRBJ2-7, the V gene TRBV11-2; TRBD1 aligns across 9 bases. V gave up 4 bases and J gave up 4 bases; unmatched junction bases: 5. The CDR3 spans 14 residues. CDR1 and CDR2 (germline): SGHAT, FQNNGV. The CDR3 nucleotides are TGTGCCAGCAGCTACCTGACAGGGGGTTACGAGCAGTACTTC. It codes for CASSYLTGGYEQYF.

The genes are TRBV28 and TRBJ2-7; the match to TRBD1 covers 7 bases. The CDR3 is made up of 15 amino acids. The trim removed 5 bases at V and 2 bases at J, leaving 9 bases unmatched. Germline V gene lookup returns CDR1 MDHEN and CDR2 SYDVKM. The CDR3 DNA sequence: TGTGCCAGCAGTCCGTTGGACAGGAACCCCTACGAGCAGTACTTC. This codes for CASSPLDRNPYEQYF.

This clone appeared a few times. This CDR3 is CASSQDPGDLSSYEQYF. The CDR3 nucleotides are TGCGCCAGCAGCCAAGATCCCGGGGACTTGAGCTCCTACGAGCAGTACTTC. J is TRBJ2-7 and V is TRBV4-1; a weak D match, TRBD2 (6 bases). The CDR3 has 17 amino acids. Germline V gene lookup returns CDR1 MGHRA and CDR2 YSYEKL. V gave up 0 bases and J gave up 0 bases, with 15 bases separating them.

V is TRBV30 and J is TRBJ2-1; 7 bases match TRBD2. The germline V gene has CDR1 GTSNPN and CDR2 SVGIG (reference sequence). CDR3 length: 13 residues. V gave up 2 bases and J gave up 10 bases; unmatched junction bases: 8. The chain's CDR3 is CAWSSTSVWEQFF. DNA for the CDR3: TGTGCCTGGAGTTCAACTAGCGTTTGGGAGCAGTTCTTC.

This rearrangement joins TRBV7-9 to TRBJ1-4; 9 bases match TRBD1. J was trimmed by 3 bases and V by 6 bases; bases with no gene match: 14. This CDR3 contains 18 residues. The germline CDR1 and CDR2 sequences are SEHNR and FQNEAQ (reference sequence). CDR3 sequence: CASRGPGQGRRSNEKLFF. Here the CDR3 DNA reads TGTGCCAGCAGGGGACCGGGACAGGGAAGGCGGTCTAATGAAAAACTGTTTTTT.

This chain joins TRBV12-5 and TRBJ1-1; 9 bases line up with TRBD1. V trimming: 3 bases; J trimming: 8 bases; junction bases outside the gene matches: 1. From germline, CDR1 is LGHNT and CDR2 FRNRAP. The CDR3 contains 12 residues. This CDR3 is CASGLQGAEAFF. CDR3 nucleotide sequence: TGTGCTAGTGGTTTACAGGGGGCGGAAGCTTTCTTT.

CDR3 nucleotides: TGTGCCAGCAGCTTAGCTCCCTTGGACAGGGATTTCTATGGCTACACCTTC. Translating gives CASSLAPLDRDFYGYTF. This sequence joins TRBV7-9 and TRBJ1-2; 8 nucleotides match TRBD1. The ends lost 0 bases at V and 4 bases at J; junction bases unmatched: 10. This CDR3 is built from 17 residues. Germline CDR1 SEHNR, CDR2 FQNEAQ (reference sequence).

V and J are TRBV7-9 and TRBJ2-5, with D perhaps TRBD1 or TRBD2 (5 bases each). CDR3 length: 18 residues. V dropped 4 bases and J dropped 0 bases, with 21 bases sitting between them. The germline V gene encodes CDR1 SEHNR and CDR2 FQNEAQ (reference sequence). CDR3 amino acids: CASSSRDAQLGDQETQYF. CDR3 coding DNA: TGTGCCAGCAGCTCTCGGGACGCCCAACTAGGGGACCAAGAGACCCAGTACTTC.

The chain joins TRBV11-3 to TRBJ1-5; perhaps TRBD1 as D (5 bases). The CDR3 runs to 18 residues. The V gene's germline CDR1 is SGHNT and CDR2 YENEEA. Trimming removed 3 bases from V and 2 bases from J, with 20 bases in between. CDR3 nucleotide sequence: TGTGCCAGCAGCTTCAAGGTAGAAGGGGCATATGGCAATCAGCCCCAGCATTTT. Residues: CASSFKVEGAYGNQPQHF. Full variable domain (rest looked up from reference TRBV11-3 and TRBJ1-5): EAGVVQSPRYKIIEKKQPVAFWCNPISGHNTLYWYLQNLGQGPELLIRYENEEAVDDSQLPKDRFSAERLKGVDSTLKIQPAELGDSAVYLCASSFKVEGAYGNQPQHFGDGTRLSIL.

The genes are TRBV28 and TRBJ2-3, with TRBD1 matching 9 bases. The CDR3 is made up of 17 amino acids. In germline, CDR1 is MDHEN, CDR2 SYDVKM. Trimming took 1 base from V and 3 from J; bases not matched to a gene: 8. The CDR3: CASSLLGQGLWTDTQYF. CDR3 nucleotide sequence: TGTGCCAGCAGTTTATTAGGACAGGGGTTGTGGACAGATACGCAGTATTTT.

The chain recombines TRBV19 with TRBJ1-1; unclear D gene. V was trimmed by 3 bases and J by 1 base, leaving 6 bases between them. The CDR3 sequence is 13 residues long. Germline loops: CDR1 LNHDA, CDR2 SQIVND (reference sequence). The CDR3 DNA sequence: TGTGCCAGTAGTATCACCAAGAACACTGAAGCTTTCTTT. Translating it yields CASSITKNTEAFF.

V is TRBV2 and J is TRBJ2-7; TRBD2 matches 9 bases. Germline CDR1 SNHLY, CDR2 FYNNEI. J was trimmed by 5 bases and V by 7 bases; bases with no gene match: 18. This CDR3 has 17 residues. The CDR3 coding sequence is TGTGCCAGCACTACCCCCGACGGGCCTAGCGGGACCCACGAGCAGTACTTC. Protein sequence: CASTTPDGPSGTHEQYF. Supplemented by reference TRBV2 and TRBJ2-7, the full variable domain reads EPEVTQTPSHQVTQMGQEVILRCVPISNHLYFYWYRQILGQKVEFLVSFYNNEISEKSEIFDDQFSVERPDGSNFTLKIRSTKLEDSAMYFCASTTPDGPSGTHEQYFGPGTRLTVT.